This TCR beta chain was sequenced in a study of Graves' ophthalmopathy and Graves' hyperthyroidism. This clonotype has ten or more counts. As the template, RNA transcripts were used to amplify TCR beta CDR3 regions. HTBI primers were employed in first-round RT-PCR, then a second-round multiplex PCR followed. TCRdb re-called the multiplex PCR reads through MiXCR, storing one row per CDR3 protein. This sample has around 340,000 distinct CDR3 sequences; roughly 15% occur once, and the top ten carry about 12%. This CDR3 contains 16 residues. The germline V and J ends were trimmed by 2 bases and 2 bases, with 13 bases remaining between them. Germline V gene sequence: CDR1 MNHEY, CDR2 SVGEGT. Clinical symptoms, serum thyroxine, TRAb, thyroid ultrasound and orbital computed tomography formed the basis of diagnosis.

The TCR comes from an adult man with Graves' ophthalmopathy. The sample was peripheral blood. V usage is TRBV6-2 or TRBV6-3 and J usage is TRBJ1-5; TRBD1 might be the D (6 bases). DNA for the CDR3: TGTGCCAGCAGTTACATCCCCTCAGGGGGCAATCAGCCCCAGCATTTT. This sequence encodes CASSYIPSGGNQPQHF.